The 9 T cell receptor beta chains below were found in one sample sequenced in a study of shared clonotypes between healthy human individuals (dated by TCRdb to about 2020). The library was built by means of the immunoSEQ multiplex PCR assay. TCRdb retrieved this table from immuneACCESS and kept in-frame rearrangements only. Not all clones are present; in checked studies, unresolved V genes account for under half, and no reason is known for the remainder. This sample lists about 2.4 million clones; more than 85% were detected once. About 0.39% of the sample belongs to the ten largest clones. The sequenced sample consisted of naive CD4+ T cells from PBMCs. The sample's cell subset or site label is to be understood as: CD45RA+ positively selected. These receptor sequences come from a man between 18 and 29 years old in good health. Some clones in this sample may be carry-over from other donors' samples.

The chain links TRBV9 to TRBJ2-1; D uncertain. Germline CDR1 reads SGDLS; CDR2 reads YYNGEE. The V gene lost 0 bases and the J gene lost 10 bases, with 14 bases spanning the gap. CDR3 length: 14 amino acids. CDR3: CASSVAPGYSEQFF. The CDR3 nucleotides are TGTGCCAGCAGCGTAGCTCCAGGTTATAGCGAGCAGTTCTTC.

As to this clone: Other DNA sequences of this sample code for an identical CDR3. The chain joins TRBV11-2 to TRBJ1-1; D is unclear. The V and J ends lost 2 bases and 4 bases respectively, with 5 bases between them. Germline V CDR1 and CDR2: SGHAT, FQNNGV. This CDR3 contains 12 residues. The CDR3 bases are TGTGCCAGCAGCTTAACGGGCACTGAAGCTTTCTTT. Translation gives CASSLTGTEAFF.

This clone has only one observation. The junction departs from the called germline gene at one end, perhaps through a read error. The chain couples TRBV5-1 to TRBJ2-1; 12 bases line up with TRBD2. CDR1 and CDR2 (germline): SGHRS, YFSETQ. This CDR3 region has 14 residues. CDR3 bases: TGCGCCAGCACCTTGACTAGCGGGAGCAATGAGCAGTTCTTC. It translates to CASTLTSGSNEQFF.

This clone appeared a single time. The J gene is TRBJ1-2, the V gene TRBV28, with 8 nucleotides matching TRBD1. The CDR3 spans 15 residues. Germline loops: CDR1 MDHEN, CDR2 SYDVKM. V trimming: 5 bases; J trimming: 4 bases; junction bases outside the gene matches: 9. CDR3 DNA: TGTGCCAGCAGTGCCCCCGGGACAGGATCCTATGGCTACACCTTC. Residues: CASSAPGTGSYGYTF.

The rearrangement uses TRBV2 and TRBJ1-1, with D unclear. Germline CDR1 is SNHLY and CDR2 is FYNNEI. This CDR3 has 13 amino acids. The ends were cut back, 6 bases at V and 8 bases at J, with 16 bases in the middle. The CDR3 DNA sequence: TGTGCCAGCAGAGTTGATTCTCCGGCGGAAGCTTTCTTT. It translates to CASRVDSPAEAFF.

The rearrangement links TRBV5-1 to TRBJ2-1; 11 nucleotides line up with TRBD2. Losses at the gene ends were 4 bases for V and 3 bases for J; bases not matched to a gene: 3. The germline gives CDR1 SGHRS, CDR2 YFSETQ. This CDR3 has 15 residues. This CDR3 is CASSGTSGGYNEQFF. The CDR3 DNA reads as TGCGCCAGCAGCGGTACTAGCGGGGGCTACAATGAGCAGTTCTTC.

This clone was detected once. This chain joins TRBV28 and TRBJ2-1; D call uncertain. This CDR3 contains 16 residues. In germline, CDR1 is MDHEN, CDR2 SYDVKM. V was cut by 6 bases and J by 5 bases, with 20 bases left in between. The CDR3 protein is CASSPYFGTSHNEQFF. Written as DNA, the CDR3 is TGTGCCAGCAGCCCTTATTTTGGTACGTCCCACAATGAGCAGTTCTTC.

The chain's CDR3 is CASSGVGVMNTEAFF. CDR3 sequence (DNA): TGTGCCAGCAGTGGGGTTGGGGTCATGAACACTGAAGCTTTCTTT. The chain employs TRBV2 and TRBJ1-1; D unresolved. Germline lookup yields CDR1 SNHLY and CDR2 FYNNEI. This CDR3 contains 15 residues. Trimming took off 4 bases at V and 0 bases at J, with 12 bases between the two ends.

The V gene is TRBV18, the J gene TRBJ1-2, with 7 positions matching TRBD1. Germline loops: CDR1 KGHSH, CDR2 LQKENI. CDR3 size: 14 residues. The junction had 11 bases not matched to a gene; V was cut back by 5 bases and J by 8 bases. CDR3 DNA: TGTGCCAGCTCATCACAGACAGGGACCAACGGCTACACCTTC. Translation: CASSSQTGTNGYTF. The full variable domain, its missing parts supplied by reference TRBV18 and TRBJ1-2, is NAGVMQNPRHLVRRRGQEARLRCSPMKGHSHVYWYRQLPEEGLKFMVYLQKENIIDESGMPKERFSAEFPKEGPSILRIQQVVRGDSAAYFCASSSQTGTNGYTFGSGTRLTVV.